Listed below are T cell receptor beta chains from one sample, sequenced in a study of cytomegalovirus exposure and HLA in healthy donors. Using immunoSEQ multiplex PCR, the repertoire was profiled, and TCRdb retains in-frame clones only, with some absent. The table shows some 110,000 clones, with 65% to 80% occurring only once. Sequencing input: PBMCs. Receptors originate from an older woman in good health and CMV-seropositive. The CDR3 runs from the conserved cysteine through the conserved F or W. Fields, in order: clone size, D gene, V gene, J gene, CDR3 protein, CDR3 DNA. D genes are given only for firm matches. The size of a clone is reported for some rows only, either as once, few or many, or as a class for expanded clones.

size: -
D: TRBD2
V: TRBV2
J: TRBJ2-1
CDR3: CASSPPGLAGGNEQFF
DNA: TGTGCCAGCAGCCCCCCGGGACTAGCGGGGGGTAATGAGCAGTTCTTC

size: -
D: -
V: TRBV4-2
J: TRBJ1-5
CDR3: CASSQDLGGNQPQHF
DNA: TGTGCCAGCAGCCAAGATCTGGGAGGCAATCAGCCCCAGCATTTT

size: -
D: -
V: TRBV30
J: TRBJ2-2
CDR3: CAWKLAENTGELFF
DNA: TGTGCCTGGAAGCTGGCGGAGAACACCGGGGAGCTGTTTTTT

size: -
D: -
V: TRBV7-2
J: TRBJ2-7
CDR3: CASSLQDGYEQYF
DNA: TGTGCCAGCAGCCTACAGGACGGGTACGAGCAGTACTTC

size: -
D: -
V: TRBV19
J: TRBJ2-3
CDR3: CASSPLRFPDTQYF
DNA: TGTGCCAGTAGCCCTTTGAGGTTCCCAGATACGCAGTATTTT

size: -
D: -
V: TRBV30
J: TRBJ1-1
CDR3: CAWSGRRAVTEAFF
DNA: TGTGCCTGGAGTGGACGCCGTGCGGTGACTGAAGCTTTCTTT

size: -
D: TRBD1
V: TRBV25-1
J: TRBJ1-4
CDR3: CASSEFGTGLKEKLFF
DNA: TGTGCCAGCAGTGAATTTGGGACAGGGTTAAAGGAAAAACTGTTTTTT

size: -
D: -
V: TRBV18
J: TRBJ1-5
CDR3: CASSWELNQPQHF
DNA: TGTGCCAGCTCATGGGAGTTGAATCAGCCCCAGCATTTT

size: -
D: -
V: TRBV7-8
J: TRBJ1-5
CDR3: CASSSLNQPQHF
DNA: TGTGCCAGCAGCTCCCTAAATCAGCCCCAGCATTTT

size: -
D: -
V: TRBV9
J: TRBJ2-1
CDR3: CASSVEARVLGYNEQFF
DNA: TGTGCCAGCAGCGTAGAAGCCAGGGTATTAGGTTACAATGAGCAGTTCTTC

size: -
D: -
V: TRBV6-5
J: TRBJ1-2
CDR3: CASSPTGLADYGYTF
DNA: TGTGCCAGCAGTCCAACAGGCTTGGCAGACTATGGCTACACCTTC

size: -
D: TRBD2
V: TRBV7-2
J: TRBJ2-5
CDR3: CASSLVGSGGQETQYF
DNA: TGTGCCAGCAGCTTAGTGGGTAGCGGGGGCCAAGAGACCCAGTACTTC

size: once
D: TRBD2
V: TRBV4-3
J: TRBJ2-1
CDR3: CASSQGSSGRGNEQFF
DNA: TGCGCCAGCAGCCAAGGGTCTAGCGGGAGGGGCAATGAGCAGTTCTTC

size: -
D: -
V: TRBV6-6
J: TRBJ2-7
CDR3: CASSTQTSLEQYF
DNA: TGTGCCAGCAGTACCCAGACTAGTCTCGAGCAGTACTTC

size: -
D: TRBD1
V: TRBV9
J: TRBJ1-1
CDR3: CASSFYDRGQGGAFF
DNA: TGTGCCAGCAGCTTCTACGACAGGGGGCAAGGGGGAGCTTTCTTT

size: -
D: TRBD1
V: TRBV7-2
J: TRBJ1-1
CDR3: CASSSGQGTEAFF
DNA: TGTGCCAGCAGCTCTGGACAGGGTACTGAAGCTTTCTTT

size: -
D: -
V: TRBV11-2
J: TRBJ1-1
CDR3: CASSSQPPPGTEAFF
DNA: TGTGCCAGCAGCTCCCAACCACCCCCGGGCACTGAAGCTTTCTTT

size: -
D: -
V: TRBV9
J: TRBJ2-1
CDR3: CASSDAPGMVRPNEQFF
DNA: TGTGCCAGCAGCGATGCCCCCGGGATGGTCAGGCCCAATGAGCAGTTCTTC

size: -
D: TRBD1
V: TRBV4-1
J: TRBJ1-1
CDR3: CASSPGQGASRNTEAFF
DNA: TGCGCCAGCAGCCCTGGACAGGGGGCAAGTCGGAACACTGAAGCTTTCTTT

size: -
D: -
V: TRBV4-3
J: TRBJ2-1
CDR3: CASSQDWAPSYNEQFF
DNA: TGCGCCAGCAGCCAAGATTGGGCCCCCTCCTACAATGAGCAGTTCTTC

size: -
D: TRBD2
V: TRBV7-3
J: TRBJ2-5
CDR3: CASSPTSGGETQYF
DNA: TGTGCCAGCAGCCCGACTAGCGGGGGAGAGACCCAGTACTTC

size: -
D: TRBD2
V: TRBV30
J: TRBJ2-2
CDR3: CAWSAFYGRTGELFF
DNA: TGTGCCTGGAGTGCCTTTTACGGGAGGACCGGGGAGCTGTTTTTT

size: -
D: -
V: TRBV6-5
J: TRBJ1-5
CDR3: CASEPTQYSNQPQHF
DNA: TGTGCCAGCGAACCAACTCAATATAGCAATCAGCCCCAGCATTTT

size: -
D: TRBD1
V: TRBV7-9
J: TRBJ1-1
CDR3: CASSLGDRANTEAFF
DNA: TGTGCCAGCAGCTTAGGGGACAGGGCGAACACTGAAGCTTTCTTT

size: -
D: -
V: TRBV4-3
J: TRBJ2-1
CDR3: CASSQDSGYNEQFF
DNA: TGCGCCAGCAGCCAAGATTCAGGCTACAATGAGCAGTTCTTC

size: -
D: TRBD2
V: TRBV13
J: TRBJ2-2
CDR3: CASSRHSGRNTGELFF
DNA: TGTGCCAGCAGCCGGCATAGCGGGAGAAACACCGGGGAGCTGTTTTTT

size: -
D: -
V: TRBV5-4
J: TRBJ1-2
CDR3: CASSLGGVRADYGYTF
DNA: TGTGCCAGCAGCTTGGGGGGAGTGAGGGCGGACTATGGCTACACCTTC

size: -
D: TRBD2
V: TRBV10-1
J: TRBJ2-4
CDR3: CASRRTSGSRPKNIQYF
DNA: TGCGCCAGCCGAAGAACTAGCGGGAGTCGTCCGAAAAACATTCAGTACTTC

size: -
D: TRBD1
V: TRBV13
J: TRBJ2-7
CDR3: CASRHGGQGIYEQYF
DNA: TGTGCCAGCAGACACGGGGGACAGGGCATCTACGAGCAGTACTTC

size: -
D: TRBD1
V: TRBV6-5
J: TRBJ2-7
CDR3: CASSTRDRGAYEQYF
DNA: TGTGCCAGCAGTACCCGGGACAGGGGCGCCTACGAGCAGTACTTC

size: -
D: TRBD2
V: TRBV5-4
J: TRBJ2-7
CDR3: CASSSEVSGSYEQYF
DNA: TGTGCCAGCAGCTCGGAGGTTAGCGGGAGCTACGAGCAGTACTTC

size: few
D: TRBD2
V: TRBV7-2
J: TRBJ2-3
CDR3: CASSFSGGAADTQYF
DNA: TGTGCCAGCAGCTTTAGCGGGGGGGCTGCAGATACGCAGTATTTT

size: -
D: TRBD1
V: TRBV2
J: TRBJ2-3
CDR3: CASRENPGQSTDTQYF
DNA: TGTGCCAGCAGAGAAAACCCGGGACAGAGCACAGATACGCAGTATTTT

size: -
D: TRBD1
V: TRBV5-1
J: TRBJ2-5
CDR3: CASSGGTGAGLQETQYF
DNA: TGCGCCAGCAGCGGCGGGACAGGGGCTGGGCTCCAAGAGACCCAGTACTTC

size: few
D: -
V: TRBV5-1
J: TRBJ2-2
CDR3: CASRLVGPGTGELFF
DNA: TGCGCCAGCAGATTAGTAGGCCCGGGGACCGGGGAGCTGTTTTTT

size: -
D: TRBD1
V: TRBV9
J: TRBJ2-5
CDR3: CASSAQLTGVETQYF
DNA: TGTGCCAGCAGCGCCCAATTGACAGGGGTTGAGACCCAGTACTTC

size: -
D: -
V: TRBV15
J: TRBJ2-1
CDR3: CATSADRVSNEQFF
DNA: TGTGCCACCAGCGCGGACAGAGTTTCCAATGAGCAGTTCTTC

size: -
D: -
V: TRBV5-1
J: TRBJ1-1
CDR3: CASKPVSEVNTEAFF
DNA: TGCGCCAGCAAGCCGGTGTCAGAGGTGAACACTGAAGCTTTCTTT

size: -
D: TRBD1
V: TRBV10-3
J: TRBJ2-3
CDR3: CAISRTGETDTQYF
DNA: TGTGCCATCAGTCGGACAGGGGAGACAGATACGCAGTATTTT

size: -
D: TRBD2
V: TRBV4-2
J: TRBJ2-1
CDR3: CASSQDPSGGADEQFF
DNA: TGTGCCAGCAGCCAAGACCCTAGCGGGGGGGCCGATGAGCAGTTCTTC

size: -
D: -
V: TRBV29-1
J: TRBJ2-3
CDR3: CSVEGAGSDTQYF
DNA: TGCAGCGTTGAAGGGGCTGGGTCAGATACGCAGTATTTT